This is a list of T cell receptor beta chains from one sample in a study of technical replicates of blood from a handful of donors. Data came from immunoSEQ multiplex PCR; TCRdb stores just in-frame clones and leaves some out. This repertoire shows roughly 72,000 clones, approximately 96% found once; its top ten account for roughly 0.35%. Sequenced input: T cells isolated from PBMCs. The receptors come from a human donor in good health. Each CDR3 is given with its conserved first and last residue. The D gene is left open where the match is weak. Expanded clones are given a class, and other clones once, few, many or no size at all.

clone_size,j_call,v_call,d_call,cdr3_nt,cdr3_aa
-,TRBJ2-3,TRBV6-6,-,TGTGCCAGCAGCCTAGCTGCAGATACGCAGTATTTT,CASSLAADTQYF
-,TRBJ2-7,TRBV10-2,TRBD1,TGCGCCAGCAGGGGGGCCGGACAGGACGCCTACGAGCAGTACTTC,CASRGAGQDAYEQYF
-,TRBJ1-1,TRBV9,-,TGTGCCAGCAGCGTAGGCGGGTTCGTGAACACTGAAGCTTTCTTT,CASSVGGFVNTEAFF
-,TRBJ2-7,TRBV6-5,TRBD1,TGTGCCAGCAGTCAGGGGGCGTACGAGCAGTACTTC,CASSQGAYEQYF
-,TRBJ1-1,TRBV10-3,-,TGTGCCATCAGTGAGTCCGGCACTGAAGCTTTCTTT,CAISESGTEAFF
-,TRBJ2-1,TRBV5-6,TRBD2,TGTGCCAGCAGCTTAGGGACTAGCGTCTACAATGAGCAGTTCTTC,CASSLGTSVYNEQFF
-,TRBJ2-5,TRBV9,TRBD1,TGTGCCAGCAGCGACCAATCCGGGACAGTTAAAGAGACCCAGTACTTC,CASSDQSGTVKETQYF
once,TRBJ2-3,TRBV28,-,TGTGCCAGCTGGACTCCTCCCACAGATACGCAGTATTTT,CASWTPPTDTQYF
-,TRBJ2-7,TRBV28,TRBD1,TGTGCCAGCAGTTTCATGGGGGACAGGGGGTACGAGCAGTACTTC,CASSFMGDRGYEQYF
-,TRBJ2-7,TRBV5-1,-,TGCGCCAGTGCCCAGGTGGGGAGGAACGAGCAGTACTTC,CASAQVGRNEQYF
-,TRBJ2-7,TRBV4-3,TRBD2,TGCGCCAGCAGCCAAGATAGCGGGCCAACCGAGCAGTACTTC,CASSQDSGPTEQYF
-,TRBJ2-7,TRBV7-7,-,TGTGCCAGCAGCTTTGAGGCCACGTCCTACGAGCAGTACTTC,CASSFEATSYEQYF